This T cell receptor beta chain derives from a study of cytomegalovirus exposure and HLA in healthy donors. Study results and limitations: Earlier results showed most TCR beta V segments being productive about 90% or about 30% of the time. The majority of CMV-associated TCR beta chains were reported as apparently HLA-restricted in a later analysis.

As to this clone: Its specificity is unknown.

The PCR made use of 60 Vbeta and 13 Jbeta primers. In the original processing: As a later analysis found, there were 80 million to 90 million unique TCR beta chains, of which roughly 11 million were shared. The assay was immunoSEQ multiplex PCR, and TCRdb's table has in-frame clones only and misses some. V and J calls and clone size follow that table, whereas D and trimming were derived from the DNA. The sample consists of some 150,000 clones, 65% to 85% of them appearing once. Germline-derived CDR1 and CDR2 are LNHDA and SQIVND (reference sequence). Trimming took 5 bases from V and 0 from J, leaving 10 bases between them. The length of the CDR3 is 14 residues.

This TCR was recovered from a man between 60 and 75 years old in good health and CMV-seronegative. The V call is TRBV19, the J call TRBJ1-1, with D hard to call. Material for sequencing was PBMCs. The CDR3 reads CASSPGSLNTEAFF. The CDR3 nucleotides read TGTGCCAGTAGTCCGGGGTCCCTGAACACTGAAGCTTTCTTT.